One and the same sample provided the 25 T cell receptor beta chains below, sequenced in a study of molecular identifiers for immune sequencing clone quantification. MiXCR was run by TCRdb on the PCR reads, yielding one entry per CDR3 protein. This sample has about 640,000 distinct CDR3 sequences, with just under 20% found just once. Sequenced: naive CD8+ T cells from blood, with Jurkat cell RNA spiked in. Subset given: FACS-sorted CD8+CD4-CCR7+CD45RA+ naive T cells. These receptors originate from a human donor in good health. Some libraries in this study had Jurkat cell RNA spiked in.

The chain employs TRBV6-2 or TRBV6-3 and TRBJ1-1; D may be TRBD1 (6 bases). The V gene lost 2 bases and the J gene lost 0 bases, with 16 bases spanning the gap. Germline values: CDR1 MNHEY, CDR2 SVGEGT. The CDR3 has 17 amino acids. In DNA, the CDR3 is TGTGCCAGCAGTTACGGGACAAGAGATCCCATGAACACTGAAGCTTTCTTT. This gives the protein CASSYGTRDPMNTEAFF.

This clonotype was found a few times. The chain links TRBV20-1 to TRBJ2-7; TRBD1 might be the D (7 bases). Germline values: CDR1 DFQATT, CDR2 SNEGSKA (reference sequence). The V end was cut by 1 base, the J end by 4 bases, with 17 bases between. This CDR3 contains 15 residues. CDR3 sequence (DNA): TGCAGTGCTAGAGGGGAGGCAGGGGGACCATACGAGCAGTACTTC. This encodes CSARGEAGGPYEQYF.

In the case of this clonotype: A much larger clone is a single base away; this may be a read error. The V call is TRBV19, the J call TRBJ2-3; 11 nucleotides match TRBD2. From germline, CDR1 is LNHDA and CDR2 SQIVND (reference sequence). CDR3 size: 15 residues. V lost 8 bases to trimming and J lost 4 bases; unmatched junction nucleotides: 8. The CDR3 loop is CASGSLAGVADTQYF. The CDR3 DNA is TGTGCCAGTGGCTCACTAGCGGGAGTGGCAGATACGCAGTATTTT.

This clonotype was observed at least ten times. The rearrangement uses TRBV12-3 or TRBV12-4 and TRBJ1-2, with a tentative D call TRBD1 (5 bases). The CDR3 is 14 residues long. The V and J ends lost 4 bases and 2 bases respectively, with 11 bases between them. The CDR3 sequence: CASSSISGNYGYTF. CDR3 DNA: TGTGCCAGCAGTTCCATCTCAGGGAACTATGGCTACACCTTC.

This clonotype was observed a handful of times. Possible read error: a much larger clone is one base away. The chain employs TRBV5-1 and TRBJ2-7; TRBD2 matches at 7 bases. Germline V gene data show CDR1 as SGHRS and CDR2 as YFSETQ. The CDR3 length is 15 residues. The CDR3, as DNA: TGCGCCAGCGGCTTGGGTAGCGGGCAAACCTACGAGCAGTACTTC. Amino acids: CASGLGSGQTYEQYF.

In this sample, this clonotype turned up a few times. This chain connects TRBV19 to TRBJ1-1; the match to TRBD1 covers 8 bases. This CDR3 region has 14 residues. V gave up 4 bases and J gave up 1 base; unmatched junction bases: 2. In germline, CDR1 is LNHDA, CDR2 SQIVND (reference sequence). CDR3 loop: CASSTGQANTEAFF. CDR3 bases: TGTGCCAGTAGTACGGGACAGGCGAACACTGAAGCTTTCTTT.

This clonotype was seen many times. This chain links TRBV13 with TRBJ2-5, with TRBD1 identical over 8 bases. After removal of 1 base from V and 3 bases from J, the junction contained 1 base not matched to a gene. Germline V gene data show CDR1 as PRHDT and CDR2 as FYEKMQ (reference sequence). CDR3 length equals 14 residues. The CDR3 DNA reads as TGTGCCAGCAGCTTAGTGGACAGGGAAGAGACCCAGTACTTC. It translates to CASSLVDREETQYF.

The V call is TRBV6-6, the J call TRBJ2-3, with TRBD2 as a possible D gene (6 bases). V was cut by 10 bases and J by 6 bases, with 20 bases left in between. The CDR3 runs 14 residues. The germline V gene encodes CDR1 MNHNY and CDR2 SVGAGI (reference sequence). CDR3 nucleotide sequence: TGTGCCACACGCTGGGTAGCGGAGGGGGATACGCAGTATTTT. Protein: CATRWVAEGDTQYF.

This clonotype was counted many times. This chain joins TRBV7-9 and TRBJ2-4; 7 nucleotides agree with TRBD2. This CDR3 has 17 residues. After removal of 5 bases from V and 0 bases from J, the junction contained 10 bases not matched to a gene. Germline lookup yields CDR1 SEHNR and CDR2 FQNEAQ (reference sequence). The CDR3 bases are TGTGCCAGCAGCCCCGAGTTGGGGGGGGTAGCCAAAAACATTCAGTACTTC. This gives the protein CASSPELGGVAKNIQYF.

Turning to this clonotype: A much larger clone lies a single base off, so this may be a read error. V is TRBV6-5 and J is TRBJ2-2; 7 nucleotides align to TRBD1. Trimming took 5 bases from V and 4 from J; bases not matched to a gene: 7. The CDR3 has 15 residues. CDR1 MNHEY and CDR2 SVGAGI come from the germline V gene. The DNA of the CDR3 is TGTGCCAGCAGTACGGGACAGCTAAGCACCGGGGAGCTGTTTTTT. This translates into CASSTGQLSTGELFF.

Note on this clonotype: A clone one base away is much larger, so this may be a read error. The chain combines TRBV5-1 with TRBJ2-1; 9 bases agree with TRBD2. Per the germline V gene, CDR1 is SGHRS and CDR2 is YFSETQ. The CDR3 loop spans 15 amino acids. CDR3 sequence: CASSFLMREGQEQSF. For the CDR3, the DNA is TGCGCCAGCAGCTTTCTCATGCGGGAGGGCCAGGAGCAGTCCTTC. The whole variable domain, filled in from reference TRBV5-1 and TRBJ2-1, reads KAGVTQTPRYLIKTRGQQVTLSCSPISGHRSVSWYQQTPGQGLQFLFEYFSETQRNKGNFPGRFSGRQFSNSRSEMNVSTLELGDSALYLCASSFLMREGQEQSFGPGTRLTVL.

This clonotype was seen many times. The chain couples TRBV7-2 to TRBJ1-1; 11 positions match TRBD1. Per the germline V gene, CDR1 is SGHTA and CDR2 is FQGNSA. The CDR3 has 15 amino acids. Trimming at V came to 2 bases and at J to 4 bases, leaving 3 bases not matched to a gene. In DNA, the CDR3 is TGTGCCAGCAGCTTACCGGGACAGGGGGTCACTGAAGCTTTCTTT. It translates to CASSLPGQGVTEAFF.

A word on this clonotype: This could be a read error, since a much larger clone is one nucleotide away. The V gene is TRBV6-5, the J gene TRBJ2-1; D is ambiguous. This CDR3 comprises 15 residues. Per germline, CDR1 MNHEY and CDR2 SVGAGI. Trimming pared 5 bases from V and 0 bases from J, leaving 11 bases between. CDR3 protein: CASSHRFSSYNEQFF. CDR3 nucleotides: TGTGCCAGCAGTCACCGATTTTCCTCCTACAATGAGCAGTTCTTC.

There are many counts of this clonotype. V usage is TRBV7-6 and J usage is TRBJ2-1, with no clear D. Trimming left V 1 base short and J 7 bases short, with 23 bases between. This CDR3 region has 18 residues. Germline V gene lookup returns CDR1 SGHVS and CDR2 FNYEAQ. CDR3 in DNA: TGTGCCAGCAGCTTAGAGCGTTTGGGGTTGAACGGTTTGAATGAGCAGTTCTTC. Encoded protein: CASSLERLGLNGLNEQFF.

V and J are TRBV27 and TRBJ2-3; 8 bases line up with TRBD2. The CDR3 has 16 residues. Germline-derived CDR1 and CDR2 are MNHEY and SMNVEV (reference sequence). V shed 7 bases, J shed 7 bases, and the junction held 16 bases outside the gene matches. In DNA form, the CDR3 reads TGTGCCAGCAACCCTATTTCGGGCGGGAGGATTCATACGCAGTATTTT. Translating it yields CASNPISGGRIHTQYF.

This sequence joins TRBV30 and TRBJ2-3; perhaps TRBD1 as D (5 bases). The germline V gene has CDR1 GTSNPN and CDR2 SVGIG (reference sequence). CDR3 size: 15 residues. Trimming shortened V by 0 bases and J by 0 bases, and 10 bases separated the two germline ends. The CDR3: CAWSVGASSTDTQYF. The CDR3 DNA follows: TGTGCCTGGAGTGTTGGGGCATCTAGCACAGATACGCAGTATTTT.

This clonotype was observed many times. This chain connects TRBV19 to TRBJ2-1; 8 bases align to TRBD2. The CDR3 consists of 15 residues. In germline, CDR1 is LNHDA, CDR2 SQIVND (reference sequence). J was trimmed by 4 bases and V by 1 base; bases with no gene match: 3. DNA of the CDR3: TGTGCCAGTAGTATAGTTGGACTAGCTTACAATGAGCAGTTCTTC. This sequence encodes CASSIVGLAYNEQFF.

About this clonotype itself: A read error may be the cause here, since a much bigger clone is one base away. This chain joins TRBV25-1 and TRBJ1-6; D gene ambiguous. Trimming removed 4 bases from V and 11 bases from J, with 9 bases in between. CDR1 is MGHDK and CDR2 is SYGVNS in the germline V gene. CDR3 length: 12 residues. The CDR3 nucleotides read TGTGCCAGCAGTGCACAATATACACCCCTCCACTTT. As protein: CASSAQYTPLHF.

This clonotype was counted a single time. A much larger clone lies one base from this, so it may be a read error. The chain carries TRBV10-3 and TRBJ2-7, with D uncertain. Germline CDR1 reads ENHRY; CDR2 reads SYGVKD. CDR3 length: 13 residues. The CDR3 DNA is TGTGCCATCAGTGATATAGGCCGCTACGTGCAGTACTTC. Its translation is CAISDIGRYVQYF.

This clonotype was picked up many times. This chain links TRBV6-2 or TRBV6-3 with TRBJ1-1; 8 nucleotides match TRBD1. J was trimmed by 4 bases and V by 4 bases; bases with no gene match: 20. CDR3 length: 19 amino acids. Germline V gene data show CDR1 as MNHEY and CDR2 as SVGEGT. CDR3 sequence: CASSWVIEIKDRDGTEAFF. CDR3 nucleotides: TGTGCCAGCAGTTGGGTTATCGAGATTAAGGACAGGGATGGCACTGAAGCTTTCTTT.

This clonotype was detected ten times or more. V usage is TRBV29-1 and J usage is TRBJ2-2; D gene ambiguous. With 1 base removed from V and 1 base from J, the gap between germline ends came to 1 base. There are 12 residues in the CDR3. Germline lookup yields CDR1 SQVTM and CDR2 ANQGSEA. CDR3 sequence: CSVEGNTGELFF. Here the CDR3 DNA reads TGCAGCGTTGAAGGGAACACCGGGGAGCTGTTTTTT.

In its sample, this clonotype was seen a few times. The V call is TRBV5-1, the J call TRBJ2-2; D is unresolved. The CDR3 spans 16 residues. CDR1 is SGHRS and CDR2 is YFSETQ in the germline V gene. V was cut by 0 bases and J by 0 bases, with 9 bases left in between. The DNA of the CDR3 is TGCGCCAGCAGCTTGGTTGGGCTTACGAACACCGGGGAGCTGTTTTTT. The encoded protein is CASSLVGLTNTGELFF.

As to this clonotype: A clone one base away is much larger, so this may be a read error. The chain joins TRBV5-6 to TRBJ2-5; D ambiguous. V lost 3 bases to trimming and J lost 9 bases, with 12 bases between them. The CDR3 has 12 residues. Germline V gene lookup returns CDR1 SGHDT and CDR2 YYEEEE. CDR3: CASSSRMLAQYF. As DNA, the CDR3 is TGTGCCAGCAGCTCACGGATGCTGGCCCAGTACTTC. Full variable domain (remainder filled in from reference TRBV5-6 and TRBJ2-5): DAGVTQSPTHLIKTRGQQVTLRCSPKSGHDTVSWYQQALGQGPQFIFQYYEEEERQRGNFPDRFSGHQFPNYSSELNVNALLLGDSALYLCASSSRMLAQYFGPGTRLLVL.

This clonotype was counted ten times or more. The V call is TRBV7-8, the J call TRBJ2-2; D is uncertain. The CDR3 is made up of 13 amino acids. Germline CDR1 and CDR2: SGHVS and FQNEAQ. Trimming removed 5 bases at V and 7 bases at J, with 11 bases between. CDR3: CASSAGVGGELFF. The CDR3, as DNA: TGTGCCAGCAGCGCAGGCGTCGGCGGGGAGCTGTTTTTT.

Notes on this clonotype: This could be a read error, since a much larger clone is one nucleotide away. This rearrangement joins TRBV24-1 to TRBJ2-2, with 7 bases that match TRBD2. Germline V gives CDR1 KGHDR, CDR2 SFDVKD. The CDR3 covers 17 residues. The CDR3 DNA reads TGTGCCACCAGTGATTTTAGGGAGGGAGGGAACGCCGGGGAGCTGTTTTTT. It specifies CATSDFREGGNAGELFF.